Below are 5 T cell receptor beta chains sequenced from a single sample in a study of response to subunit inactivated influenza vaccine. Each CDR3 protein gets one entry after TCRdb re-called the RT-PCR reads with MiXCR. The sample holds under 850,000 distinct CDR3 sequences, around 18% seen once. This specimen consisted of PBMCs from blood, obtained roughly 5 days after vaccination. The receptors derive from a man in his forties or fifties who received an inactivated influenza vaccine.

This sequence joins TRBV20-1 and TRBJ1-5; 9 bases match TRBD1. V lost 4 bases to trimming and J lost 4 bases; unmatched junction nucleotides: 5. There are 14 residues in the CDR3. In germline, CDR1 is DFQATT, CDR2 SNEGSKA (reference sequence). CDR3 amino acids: CSAKDRGENQPQHF. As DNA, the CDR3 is TGCAGTGCTAAGGACAGGGGAGAGAATCAGCCCCAGCATTTT.

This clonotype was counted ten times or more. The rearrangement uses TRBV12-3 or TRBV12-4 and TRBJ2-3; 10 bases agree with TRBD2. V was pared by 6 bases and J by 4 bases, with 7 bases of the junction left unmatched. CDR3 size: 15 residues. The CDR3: CASRITSGAADTQYF. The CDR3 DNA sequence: TGTGCCAGCAGAATCACTAGCGGGGCGGCAGATACGCAGTATTTT.

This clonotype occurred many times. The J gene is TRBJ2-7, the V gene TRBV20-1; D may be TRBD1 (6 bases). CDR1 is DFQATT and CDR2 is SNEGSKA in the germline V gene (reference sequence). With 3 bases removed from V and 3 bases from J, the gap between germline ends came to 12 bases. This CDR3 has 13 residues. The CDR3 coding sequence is TGCAGTGCTAGTTTCCAGGGGAACTACGAGCAGTACTTC. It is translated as CSASFQGNYEQYF.

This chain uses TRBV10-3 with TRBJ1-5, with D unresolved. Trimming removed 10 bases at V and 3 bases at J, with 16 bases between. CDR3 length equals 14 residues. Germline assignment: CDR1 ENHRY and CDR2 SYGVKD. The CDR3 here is CATDRVQTNQPQHF. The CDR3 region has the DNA TGTGCCACCGACCGTGTACAGACCAATCAGCCCCAGCATTTT.

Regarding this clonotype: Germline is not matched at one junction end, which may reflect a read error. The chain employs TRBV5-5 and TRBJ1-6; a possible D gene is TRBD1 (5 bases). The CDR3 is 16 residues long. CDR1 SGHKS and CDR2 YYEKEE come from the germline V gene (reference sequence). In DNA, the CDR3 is TGTGCCAGCAGCCCGGTGTGGGACGGTAGTGTTTCATCCCTCCACTTT. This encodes CASSPVWDGSVSSLHF.